The 4 T cell receptor beta chains reported below all come from one sample, sequenced in a study. TCRdb used MiXCR to reprocess the RT-PCR reads, holding one entry per CDR3 protein. There are almost 700,000 distinct CDR3 sequences in the sample; 14% occur only once, and 3.6% lies in the top ten. The sequencing input was memory CD4+ T cells from blood. These receptor sequences come from a female donor in good health, serving as a healthy control.

The gene calls are TRBV6-6 and TRBJ1-5, with D possibly TRBD1 on 6 matching bases. The CDR3 covers 15 residues. From germline, CDR1 is MNHNY and CDR2 SVGAGI (reference sequence). V was clipped by 8 bases and J by 1 base, with 15 bases between them. In nucleotides, the CDR3 is TGTGCCAGCGGTCAAAGGGGGAAGAGCAATCAGCCCCAGCATTTT. Its translation: CASGQRGKSNQPQHF.

This clonotype was found a few times. CDR3 in amino acids: CASSLYRDGNVLTF. CDR3 nucleotides: TGTGCCAGCAGCTTATACAGGGATGGGAACGTCCTGACTTTC. This chain links TRBV7-2 with TRBJ2-6, with a weak D call TRBD1 (6 bases). Between the trimmed V and J ends, which lost 2 bases and 10 bases, there was a span of 12 bases. Germline CDR1 reads SGHTA; CDR2 reads FQGNSA. The CDR3 sequence is 14 residues long.

This clonotype was counted many times. The chain couples TRBV12-3 or TRBV12-4 to TRBJ2-1, with TRBD2 matching 10 bases. Trimming cost V 5 bases and J 7 bases; bases outside gene matches: 2. The CDR3 is 13 residues long. The CDR3 nucleotides read TGTGCCAGCAGTGAGCGGGAGGGGAATGAGCAGTTCTTC. It encodes CASSEREGNEQFF.

This clonotype has ten or more counts. V is TRBV20-1 and J is TRBJ1-4; no reliable D call. V was shortened by 5 bases and J by 8 bases, with 15 bases between the two germline ends. Germline V gene sequence: CDR1 DFQATT, CDR2 SNEGSKA (reference sequence). CDR3 length: 13 residues. The CDR3 loop is CSAFVQSHEKLFF. CDR3 in DNA: TGCAGTGCTTTCGTGCAGTCCCACGAAAAACTGTTTTTT.